This T cell receptor beta chain was recorded in a study of tissue T cells after allogeneic stem cell transplantation. The V gene's germline CDR1 is KGHPV and CDR2 FQNQEV (reference sequence). The CDR3 runs 12 residues. V was clipped by 0 bases and J by 6 bases, with 6 bases between them. This clone is labeled as medium-sized (0.01 to 0.1%). Its antigen is unidentified. All gene names here are mouse names. Read coverage stops 1 residue before the CDR3 terminus; the germline J gene supplies the remainder. Clones were sequenced by immunoSEQ multiplex PCR, and TCRdb holds only the in-frame ones, with some missing. The sample lists about 5,000 clones, about 40% seen once, with 24% in the top ten. As for time point: mouse harvest day 14 after allogeneic transplant. Tail vein injection delivered 10^7 T-cell-depleted bone marrow cells and 10^6 splenic CD5+ T cells. Tissues came from B6→BALB/c major-mismatch GVHD mice at day 7 or 14.

Study findings and constraints: Across patients, clones rarely overlapped, yet motif clusters were shared tissue-specifically. Anatomically similar tissues had similar TCR repertoires within each patient.

V usage is TRBV26 and J usage is TRBJ2-7, with a possible D match to TRBD1 (5 bases). Specimen: gut tissue. The receptor comes from a female BALB/c mouse given C57BL/6 T cells with graft-versus-host disease after an allogeneic hematopoietic cell transplant. The covered CDR3 bases are TGTGCCAGCAGTCTGTCAGGGGTTGAACAGTAC. It specifies CASSLSGVEQY. The full-length CDR3 reads as CASSLSGVEQYF.